The clone carrying this T cell receptor beta chain was found a few times. Its matching antigen is unknown. TCR beta VDJ and CDR3 profiles were obtained from a genomic DNA template. TCRdb recomputed calls from the reads with MiXCR, one row per CDR3 protein. The sample consists of around 180,000 distinct CDR3 sequences, less than 60% of them appearing once. Flow cytometry had shown expanded CD8+CD57+ cells in the patients chosen for sequencing. The entry originates in a study of CD8+CD57+ T cells in acquired aplastic anemia. Study in general: Sorted CD4+ plus CD8+ cells gave DNA averaging roughly 3.2 ug.

General study results and limits: Sharing between patients and controls was observed for around 30 CD8+ CDR3 sequences.

The TCR was taken from a human donor with aplastic anemia. Sequenced sample: sorted CD4+, CD8+, or CD8+CD57+ T cells (not recorded which) from PBMCs.

The CDR3, as DNA: TGTGCCACCAGCATGAATCGCGGGGTGGGGGCCAACGTCCTGACTTTC. It specifies CATSMNRGVGANVLTF. The V call is TRBV15, the J call TRBJ2-6, with D perhaps TRBD2 (6 bases). This CDR3 contains 16 residues. V was cut by 4 bases and J by 4 bases, with 14 bases left in between. CDR1 is LNHNV and CDR2 is YYDKDF in the germline V gene (reference sequence). The full variable domain, with the rest looked up from reference TRBV15 and TRBJ2-6, is DAMVIQNPRYQVTQFGKPVTLSCSQTLNHNVMYWYQQKSSQAPKLLFHYYDKDFNNEADTPDNFQSRRPNTSFCFLDIRSPGLGDTAMYLCATSMNRGVGANVLTFGAGSRLTVL.